Sequencing of this T cell receptor (beta chain) was carried out in a study of T-cell memory formation after mild COVID-19 (dated by TCRdb to about 2021). Looking at the study overall: TCR sequence clusters from the two donors were largely donor specific. In two donors, T-cell clones that expanded and contracted after mild COVID-19 were tracked by sequencing TCRalpha and TCRbeta repertoires over time. The cohort comprised two young, previously healthy adult volunteers, one female and one male.

Ficoll-Paque density gradient centrifugation was used to isolate PBMCs. CDR1 and CDR2 were assigned from the germline V gene (reference sequence) as SEHNR and FQNEAQ. The CDR3, cysteine through phenylalanine, is 15 amino acids long. The entry retains the CDR3 DNA only, 45 bases that are in frame from base 1. Compared with germline, V lacks 2 bases and J lacks 3 bases; bases without a gene match: 4. The sequencer listed for this sample is Illumina NovaSeq 6000. cDNA libraries for TCRalpha and TCRbeta were prepared by 5'RACE using constant-segment primers, with sample barcodes and unique molecular identifiers added. RNA was extracted from every sample with Trizol reagent. The libraries were amplified in two PCR steps, and the second step added a second sample barcode and Illumina TruSeq adapters. Sequencing of the libraries was done on an Illumina NovaSeq, producing 2 x 150 bp paired-end reads. On the authors' methods: Reads were demultiplexed and collapsed into UMI-guided consensus sequences with migec v1.2.7. With mixcr v2.1.11, UMI consensuses were aligned to TRA and TRB V and J templates and assembled into clonotypes. A clonotype was counted as expanded or contracted only if both edgeR and NoisET called the change significant, with noise models trained on biological replicates. For edgeR calls, the cutoffs were a false discovery rate-adjusted p below 0.01 and a log2 fold-change threshold of 1. PCA with hierarchical clustering of max-normalized trajectories of the 1000 most abundant clonotypes was used as exploratory dynamics analysis. The CD4 or CD8 phenotype of responding clones was assigned using the separately sequenced CD4+ and CD8+ repertoires. The public reads were reprocessed in TCRdb via fastp at Q25 and MiXCR, keeping in-frame beta chains. Each CDR3 protein gets just one entry, which takes the most common genes and DNA from the rows behind it. The V and J calls come from TCRdb's annotation, not from the publication. Within this sample are around 420,000 distinct CDR3 sequences, with 20% to 25% of them counted one time only. Of the sample, roughly 8.7% is held by the ten largest clones.

Of note for this clonotype: Its antigen specificity is not known. Nothing much larger sits one base from this clone, and base qualities are not available.

Study-level results and caveats: Clones contracting from day 15 to 85 had balanced CD4/CD8 phenotypes, while a second wave expanding from day 15 to 37 was biased towards CD4+. Contracting CD4+ clones appeared mostly in the CM and EM memory subsets, whereas CD8+ clones were enriched in EMRA. Only two mild cases were covered in the study, and larger cohorts including severe cases with pre-infection samples were considered necessary. SARS-CoV-2 specificity was not confirmed for the second-wave clones peaking on day 37. The detection of some responding clones in pre-infection memory suggests that pre-existing cross-reactive memory T cells joined the SARS-CoV-2 response.

The sequence joins TRBV7-9 to TRBJ2-1; a stretch of 7 junction bases matches TRBD1. This TCR derives from an adult woman who had mild COVID-19 (a few samples of this study predate the infection). The sample titles of this study are shuffled in the database, so cell type and time point are left out; the donor was told from shared clones. Sequencing input: PBMCs or a T cell subset sorted from them (not recorded which). The CDR3 reads CASSLQGEFYNEQFF. DNA sequence: TGTGCCAGCAGCTTACAGGGGGAGTTCTACAATGAGCAGTTCTTC.